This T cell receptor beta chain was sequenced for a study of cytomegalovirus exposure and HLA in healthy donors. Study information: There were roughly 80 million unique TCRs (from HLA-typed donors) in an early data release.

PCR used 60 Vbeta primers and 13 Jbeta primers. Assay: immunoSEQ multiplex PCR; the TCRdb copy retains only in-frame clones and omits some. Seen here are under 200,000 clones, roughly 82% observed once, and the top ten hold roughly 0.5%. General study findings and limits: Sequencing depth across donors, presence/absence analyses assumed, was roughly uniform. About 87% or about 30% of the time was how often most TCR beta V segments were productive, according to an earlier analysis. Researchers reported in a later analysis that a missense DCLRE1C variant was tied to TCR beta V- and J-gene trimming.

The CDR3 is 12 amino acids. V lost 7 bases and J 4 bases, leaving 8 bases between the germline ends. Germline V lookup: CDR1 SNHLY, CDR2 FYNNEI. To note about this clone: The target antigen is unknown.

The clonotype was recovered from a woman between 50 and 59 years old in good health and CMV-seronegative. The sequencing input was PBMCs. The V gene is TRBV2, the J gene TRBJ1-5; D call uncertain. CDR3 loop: CASNRVNQPQHF. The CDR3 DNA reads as TGTGCCAGCAACAGAGTAAATCAGCCCCAGCATTTT.